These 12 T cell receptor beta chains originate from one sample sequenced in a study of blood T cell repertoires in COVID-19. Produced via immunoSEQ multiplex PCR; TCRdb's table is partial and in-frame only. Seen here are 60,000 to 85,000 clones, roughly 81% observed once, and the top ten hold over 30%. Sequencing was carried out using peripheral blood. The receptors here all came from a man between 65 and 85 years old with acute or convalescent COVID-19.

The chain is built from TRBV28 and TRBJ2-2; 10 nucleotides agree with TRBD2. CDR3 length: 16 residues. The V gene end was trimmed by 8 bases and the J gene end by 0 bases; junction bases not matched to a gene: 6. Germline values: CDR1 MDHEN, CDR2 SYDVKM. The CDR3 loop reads CASRRTSGSNTGELFF. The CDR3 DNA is TGTGCCAGCCGGAGGACTAGCGGCTCGAACACCGGGGAGCTGTTTTTT.

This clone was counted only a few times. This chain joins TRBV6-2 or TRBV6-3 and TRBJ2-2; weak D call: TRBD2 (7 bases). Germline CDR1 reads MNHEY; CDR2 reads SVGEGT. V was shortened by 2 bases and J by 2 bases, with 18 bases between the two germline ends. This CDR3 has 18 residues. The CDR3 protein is CASSYVFGGGLNTGELFF. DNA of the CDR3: TGTGCCAGCAGTTACGTTTTTGGGGGGGGCTTAAACACCGGGGAGCTGTTTTTT.

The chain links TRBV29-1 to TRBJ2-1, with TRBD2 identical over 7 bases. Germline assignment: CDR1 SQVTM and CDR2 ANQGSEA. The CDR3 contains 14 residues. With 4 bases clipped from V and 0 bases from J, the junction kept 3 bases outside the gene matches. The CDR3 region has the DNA TGCAGCGTTGGGGGCGGGGGCTCCTACAATGAGCAGTTCTTC. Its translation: CSVGGGGSYNEQFF.

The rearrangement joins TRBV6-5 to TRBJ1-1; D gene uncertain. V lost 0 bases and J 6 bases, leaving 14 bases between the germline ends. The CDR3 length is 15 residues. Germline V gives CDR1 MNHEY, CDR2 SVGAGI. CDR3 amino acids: CASSYSVNMRAEAFF. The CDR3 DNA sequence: TGTGCCAGCAGTTACTCAGTAAACATGCGGGCTGAAGCTTTCTTT.

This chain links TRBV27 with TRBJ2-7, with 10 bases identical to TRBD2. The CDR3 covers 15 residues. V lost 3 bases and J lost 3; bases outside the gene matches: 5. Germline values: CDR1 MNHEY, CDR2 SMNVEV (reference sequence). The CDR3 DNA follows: TGTGCCAGCAGTTTCTCTCTAGCGGGAGTCTACGAGCAGTACTTC. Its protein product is CASSFSLAGVYEQYF.

CDR3 sequence: CASSTIDRGSNQPQHF. CDR3 DNA: TGTGCCAGTAGTACAATCGACAGGGGGAGCAATCAGCCCCAGCATTTT. V gene TRBV19 combines with J gene TRBJ1-5, with TRBD1 identical over 9 bases. There are 16 residues in the CDR3. Germline CDR1 LNHDA, CDR2 SQIVND (reference sequence). V lost 4 bases, J lost 1 base, and 5 bases stayed unmatched.

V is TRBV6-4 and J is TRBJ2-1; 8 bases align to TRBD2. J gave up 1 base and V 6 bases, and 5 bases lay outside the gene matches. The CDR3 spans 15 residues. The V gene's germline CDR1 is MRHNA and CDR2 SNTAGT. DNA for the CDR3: TGTGCCAGCAGCCCCGGGGGGGGTTCCTACAATGAGCAGTTCTTC. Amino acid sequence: CASSPGGGSYNEQFF.

The CDR3 loop is CASSLRSLGTDTQYF. CDR3 sequence (DNA): TGTGCCAGCAGCCTTCGCTCGTTAGGCACAGATACGCAGTATTTT. This chain connects TRBV9 to TRBJ2-3; no definite D call. CDR1 SGDLS and CDR2 YYNGEE come from the germline V gene. This CDR3 contains 15 residues. V lost 4 bases, J lost 1 base, and 13 bases lay in between.

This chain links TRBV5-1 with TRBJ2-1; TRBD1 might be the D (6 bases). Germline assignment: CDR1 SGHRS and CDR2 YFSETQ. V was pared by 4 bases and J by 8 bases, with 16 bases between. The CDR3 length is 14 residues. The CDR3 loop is CASSEKGTTYEQFF. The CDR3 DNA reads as TGCGCCAGCAGCGAGAAAGGGACAACCTATGAGCAGTTCTTC.

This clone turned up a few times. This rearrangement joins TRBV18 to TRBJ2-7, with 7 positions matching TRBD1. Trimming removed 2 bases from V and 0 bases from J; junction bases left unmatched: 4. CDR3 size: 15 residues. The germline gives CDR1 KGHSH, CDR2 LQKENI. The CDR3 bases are TGTGCCAGCTCACCAAAGCAGGGGGACTCCTACGAGCAGTACTTC. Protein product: CASSPKQGDSYEQYF.

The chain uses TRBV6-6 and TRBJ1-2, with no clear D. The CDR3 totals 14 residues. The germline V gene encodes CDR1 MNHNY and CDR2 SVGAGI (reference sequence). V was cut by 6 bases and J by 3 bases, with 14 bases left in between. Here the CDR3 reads CASSSGDRHYGYTF. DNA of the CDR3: TGTGCCAGCAGCTCCGGGGATCGGCACTATGGCTACACCTTC.

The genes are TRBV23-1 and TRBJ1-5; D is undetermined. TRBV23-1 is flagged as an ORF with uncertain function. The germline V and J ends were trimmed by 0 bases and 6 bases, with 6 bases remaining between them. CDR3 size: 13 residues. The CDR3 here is CASSQSIGQPQHF. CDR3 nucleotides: TGCGCCAGCAGTCAATCTATCGGTCAGCCCCAGCATTTT.